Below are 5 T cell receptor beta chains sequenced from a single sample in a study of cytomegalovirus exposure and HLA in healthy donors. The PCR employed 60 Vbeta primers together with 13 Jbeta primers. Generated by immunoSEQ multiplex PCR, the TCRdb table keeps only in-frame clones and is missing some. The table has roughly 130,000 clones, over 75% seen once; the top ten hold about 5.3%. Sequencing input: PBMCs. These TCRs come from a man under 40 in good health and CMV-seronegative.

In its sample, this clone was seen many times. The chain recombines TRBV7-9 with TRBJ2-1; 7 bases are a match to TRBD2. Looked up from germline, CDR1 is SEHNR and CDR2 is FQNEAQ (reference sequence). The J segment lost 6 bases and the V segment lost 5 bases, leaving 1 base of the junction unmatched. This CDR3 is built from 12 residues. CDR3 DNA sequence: TGTGCCAGCAGCGGGGGGGGCAATGAGCAGTTCTTC. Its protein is CASSGGGNEQFF.

CDR3 region: CASSDWTSGDTDTQYF. Here the CDR3 DNA reads TGTGCCAGCAGTGACTGGACTAGCGGGGACACAGATACGCAGTATTTT. This chain joins TRBV6-4 and TRBJ2-3; 12 bases are shared with TRBD2. The V gene end was trimmed by 1 base and the J gene end by 2 bases; junction bases not matched to a gene: 1. Germline V lookup: CDR1 MRHNA, CDR2 SNTAGT. The CDR3 totals 16 residues.

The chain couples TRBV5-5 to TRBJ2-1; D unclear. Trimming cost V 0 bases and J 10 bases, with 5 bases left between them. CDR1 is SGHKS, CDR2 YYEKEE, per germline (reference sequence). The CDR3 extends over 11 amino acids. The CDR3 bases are TGTGCCAGCAGCTTGGTACAGGAGCAGTTCTTC. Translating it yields CASSLVQEQFF.

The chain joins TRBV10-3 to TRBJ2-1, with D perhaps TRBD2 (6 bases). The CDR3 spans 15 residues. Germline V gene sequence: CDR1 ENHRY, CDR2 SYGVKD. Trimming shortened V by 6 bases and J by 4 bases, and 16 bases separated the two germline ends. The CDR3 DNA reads TGTGCCATCAGAAGGGACTTGGGACCTTACAATGAGCAGTTCTTC. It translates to CAIRRDLGPYNEQFF.

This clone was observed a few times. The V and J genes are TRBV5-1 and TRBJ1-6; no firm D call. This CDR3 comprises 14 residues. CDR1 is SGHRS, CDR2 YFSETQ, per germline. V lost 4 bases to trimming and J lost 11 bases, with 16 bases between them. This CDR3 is CASSRRPEEAPLHF. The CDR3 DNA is TGCGCCAGCAGCCGCCGACCAGAGGAAGCACCCCTCCACTTT.